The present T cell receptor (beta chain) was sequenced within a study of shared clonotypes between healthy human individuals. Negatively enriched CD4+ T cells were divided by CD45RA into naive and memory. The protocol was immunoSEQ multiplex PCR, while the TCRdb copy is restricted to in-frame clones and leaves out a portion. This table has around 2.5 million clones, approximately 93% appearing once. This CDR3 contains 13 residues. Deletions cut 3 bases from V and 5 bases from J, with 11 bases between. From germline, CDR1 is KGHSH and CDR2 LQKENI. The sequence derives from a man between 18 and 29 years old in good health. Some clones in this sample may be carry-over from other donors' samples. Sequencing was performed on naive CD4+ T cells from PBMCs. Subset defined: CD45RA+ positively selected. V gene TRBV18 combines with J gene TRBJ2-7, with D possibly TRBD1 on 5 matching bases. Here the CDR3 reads CASSPDSSHEQYF. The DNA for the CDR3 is TGTGCCAGCTCACCCGACAGTTCCCACGAGCAGTACTTC.